This T cell receptor (beta chain) was sequenced for a study of technical replicates of blood from four donors. Generated by immunoSEQ multiplex PCR, the TCRdb table keeps only in-frame clones and is missing some. Of about 73,000 clones listed, around 93% were seen once; the top ten hold approximately 0.27%. Deletions cut 5 bases from V and 1 base from J, with 11 bases between. Germline V gene lookup returns CDR1 SGHNT and CDR2 YENEEA. The CDR3 runs to 14 residues. This clone showed up just a few times. The receptor comes from a human donor in good health. The chain couples TRBV11-3 to TRBJ1-2; possibly TRBD1 for D (6 bases). The sequencing input was T cells isolated from PBMCs. CDR3 protein: CASSPRGVNYGYTF. The DNA for the CDR3 is TGTGCCAGCAGCCCCAGGGGCGTTAACTATGGCTACACCTTC.